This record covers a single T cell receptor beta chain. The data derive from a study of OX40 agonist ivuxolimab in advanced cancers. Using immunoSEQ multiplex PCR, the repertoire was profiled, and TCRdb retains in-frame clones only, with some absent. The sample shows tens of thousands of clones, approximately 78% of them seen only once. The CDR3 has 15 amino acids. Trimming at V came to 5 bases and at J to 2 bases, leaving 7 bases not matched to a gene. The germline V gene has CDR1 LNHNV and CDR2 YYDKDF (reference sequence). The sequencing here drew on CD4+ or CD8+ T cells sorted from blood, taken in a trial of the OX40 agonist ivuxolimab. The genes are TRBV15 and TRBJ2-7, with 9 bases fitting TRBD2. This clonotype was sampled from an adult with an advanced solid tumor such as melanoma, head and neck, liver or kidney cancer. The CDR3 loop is CATSEGLADTYEQYF. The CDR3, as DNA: TGTGCCACCAGCGAGGGACTAGCTGATACCTACGAGCAGTACTTC.